This record looks at one TCR beta chain sequence and its context. Its antigen is still unknown. Trimming removed 4 bases at V and 10 bases at J, with 9 bases between. The CDR3 totals 11 residues. The germline gives CDR1 SGHDT, CDR2 YYEEEE. Data came from immunoSEQ multiplex PCR; TCRdb stores just in-frame clones and leaves some out. In the table there are roughly 56,000 clones, roughly 89% of which are singletons. The data were obtained in a study of graft-versus-host responses after intestinal transplantation. Across the study: As for transplant type, recipients had multivisceral, liver-intestinal, or isolated intestinal grafts.

Study outcomes and limitations: Researchers found GvH clones in recipient marrow, and some showed up first in ileum or blood. Early post-transplant HvG declines showed an association with peak circulating GvH clone levels.

The clonotype was recovered from a human patient who received an intestinal transplant, so some T cells may come from the graft donor. The sequences come from PBMCs, collected around 120 days after intestinal transplantation. V is TRBV5-6 and J is TRBJ2-1; tentatively, D is TRBD1 or TRBD2 (5 bases each). The CDR3 here is CASSRGREQFF. The CDR3 DNA reads as TGTGCCAGCAGCCGGGGCCGCGAGCAGTTCTTC. Full variable domain (missing parts from reference TRBV5-6 and TRBJ2-1): DAGVTQSPTHLIKTRGQQVTLRCSPKSGHDTVSWYQQALGQGPQFIFQYYEEEERQRGNFPDRFSGHQFPNYSSELNVNALLLGDSALYLCASSRGREQFFGPGTRLTVL.